These 2 T cell receptor beta chains were sequenced from one sample in a study of T cell responses to AZD1222 COVID-19 vaccine. Assay: immunoSEQ multiplex PCR; the TCRdb copy retains only in-frame clones and omits some. Among about 130,000 clones listed, 70% to 90% were seen once. Sequenced here: peripheral blood, sampled on day 0 of AZD1222 vaccination. The source is an adult in good health.

This clone appeared once. The chain couples TRBV6-5 to TRBJ2-5; 10 bases line up with TRBD2. V lost 6 bases and J lost 4; bases outside the gene matches: 8. The germline CDR1 and CDR2 sequences are MNHEY and SVGAGI. This CDR3 has 15 residues. CDR3 DNA: TGTGCCAGCAGATACCTAGCGGGAGTGGGAGAGACCCAGTACTTC. Protein: CASRYLAGVGETQYF.

V is TRBV5-5 and J is TRBJ2-7; no reliable D call. Per the germline V gene, CDR1 is SGHKS and CDR2 is YYEKEE (reference sequence). CDR3 length equals 14 residues. V gave up 4 bases and J gave up 3 bases, with 14 bases separating them. The CDR3 DNA sequence: TGTGCCAGCAGCCCCGAGTGGGGAAGCTACGAGCAGTACTTC. Protein sequence: CASSPEWGSYEQYF.